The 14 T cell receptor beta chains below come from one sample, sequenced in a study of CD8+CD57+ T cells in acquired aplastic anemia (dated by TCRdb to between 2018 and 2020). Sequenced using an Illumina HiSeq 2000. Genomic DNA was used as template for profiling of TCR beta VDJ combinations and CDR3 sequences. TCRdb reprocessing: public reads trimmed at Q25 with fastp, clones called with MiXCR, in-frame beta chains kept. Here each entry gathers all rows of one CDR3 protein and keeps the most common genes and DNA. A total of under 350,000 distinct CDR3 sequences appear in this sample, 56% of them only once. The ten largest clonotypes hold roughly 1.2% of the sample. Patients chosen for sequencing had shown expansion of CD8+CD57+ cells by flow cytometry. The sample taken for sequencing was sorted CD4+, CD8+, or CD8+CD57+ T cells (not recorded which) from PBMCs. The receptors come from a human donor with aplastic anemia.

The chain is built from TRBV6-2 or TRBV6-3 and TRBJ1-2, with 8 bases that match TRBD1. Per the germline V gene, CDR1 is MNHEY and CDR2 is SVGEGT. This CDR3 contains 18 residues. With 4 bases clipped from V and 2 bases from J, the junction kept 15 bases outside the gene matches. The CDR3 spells CASSSPAWAGGANYGYTF. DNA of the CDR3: TGTGCCAGCAGTTCCCCCGCTTGGGCAGGGGGCGCGAACTATGGCTACACCTTC.

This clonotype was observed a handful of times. The CDR3 sequence: CAIAGGPISNYGYTF. The CDR3 DNA is TGTGCCATCGCAGGGGGCCCTATCTCTAACTATGGCTACACCTTC. The chain recombines TRBV10-3 with TRBJ1-2; 8 bases map to TRBD1. Germline CDR1 reads ENHRY; CDR2 reads SYGVKD. Trimming at V came to 8 bases and at J to 0 bases, leaving 8 bases not matched to a gene. The CDR3 runs 15 residues.

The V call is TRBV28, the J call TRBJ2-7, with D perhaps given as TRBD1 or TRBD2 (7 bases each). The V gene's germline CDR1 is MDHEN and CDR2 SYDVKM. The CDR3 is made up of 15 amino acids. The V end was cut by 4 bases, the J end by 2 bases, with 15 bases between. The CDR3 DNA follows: TGTGCCAGCAGTTGGGGAGGGACAGTGACCTACGAGCAGTACTTC. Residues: CASSWGGTVTYEQYF.

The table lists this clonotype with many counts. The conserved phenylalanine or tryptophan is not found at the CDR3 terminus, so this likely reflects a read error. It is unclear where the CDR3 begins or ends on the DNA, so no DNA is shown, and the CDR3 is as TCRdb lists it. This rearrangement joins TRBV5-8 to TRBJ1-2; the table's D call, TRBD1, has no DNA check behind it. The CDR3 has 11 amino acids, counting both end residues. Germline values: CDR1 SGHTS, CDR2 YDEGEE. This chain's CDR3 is CASSLPLTGIE.

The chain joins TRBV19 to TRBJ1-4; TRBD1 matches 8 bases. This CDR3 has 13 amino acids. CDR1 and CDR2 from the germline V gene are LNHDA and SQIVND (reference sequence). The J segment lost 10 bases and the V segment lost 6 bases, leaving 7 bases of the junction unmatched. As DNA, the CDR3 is TGTGCCAGTAGACGGGACAGGAACGGAAAACTGTTTTTT. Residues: CASRRDRNGKLFF.

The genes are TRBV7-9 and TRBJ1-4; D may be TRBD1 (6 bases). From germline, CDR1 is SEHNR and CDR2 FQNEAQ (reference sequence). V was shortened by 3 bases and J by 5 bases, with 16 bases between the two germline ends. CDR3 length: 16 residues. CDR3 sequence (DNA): TGTGCCAGCAGCTTGGGACCAGGGGACGAGAATGAAAAACTGTTTTTT. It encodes CASSLGPGDENEKLFF.

In DNA, the CDR3 is TGTGCCACCAGAGCGGGAGGGGGCTACAATGAGCAGTTCTTC. Translating it yields CATRAGGGYNEQFF. This chain uses TRBV24-1 with TRBJ2-1, with 10 bases aligning to TRBD2. Trimming cost V 7 bases and J 3 bases; bases outside gene matches: 2. Per germline, CDR1 KGHDR and CDR2 SFDVKD. CDR3 length equals 14 residues.

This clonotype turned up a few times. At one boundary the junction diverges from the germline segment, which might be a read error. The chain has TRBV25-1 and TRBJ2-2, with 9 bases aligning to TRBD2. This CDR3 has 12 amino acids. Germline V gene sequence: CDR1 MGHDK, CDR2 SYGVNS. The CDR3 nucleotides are TGTGCCAGCAGTACTATTAGCGGGGGGCTGTTTTTT. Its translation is CASSTISGGLFF.

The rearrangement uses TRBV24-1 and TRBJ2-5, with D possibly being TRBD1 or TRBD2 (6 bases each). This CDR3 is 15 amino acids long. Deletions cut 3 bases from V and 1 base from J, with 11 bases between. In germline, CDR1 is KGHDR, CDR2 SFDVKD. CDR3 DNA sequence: TGTGCCACCAGTGATGCCACGGGGGCCCAAGAGACCCAGTACTTC. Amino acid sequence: CATSDATGAQETQYF.

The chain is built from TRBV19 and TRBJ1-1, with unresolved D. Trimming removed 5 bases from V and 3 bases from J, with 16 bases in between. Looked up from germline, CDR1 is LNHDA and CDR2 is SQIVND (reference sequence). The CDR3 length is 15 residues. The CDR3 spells CASSDPSREDTEAFF. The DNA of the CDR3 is TGTGCCAGTAGTGACCCCTCCCGGGAGGACACTGAAGCTTTCTTT.

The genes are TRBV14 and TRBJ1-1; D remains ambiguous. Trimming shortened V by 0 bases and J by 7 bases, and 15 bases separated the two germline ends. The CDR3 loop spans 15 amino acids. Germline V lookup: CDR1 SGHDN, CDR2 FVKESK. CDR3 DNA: TGTGCCAGCAGCCAAGATGGGCAACGGATGAATGAAGCTTTCTTT. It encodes CASSQDGQRMNEAFF. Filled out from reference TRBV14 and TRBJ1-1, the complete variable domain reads EAGVTQFPSHSVIEKGQTVTLRCDPISGHDNLYWYRRVMGKEIKFLLHFVKESKQDESGMPNNRFLAERTGGTYSTLKVQPAELEDSGVYFCASSQDGQRMNEAFFGQGTRLTVV.

CDR3 protein: CASSLVGGTRYEQYF. In DNA, the CDR3 is TGTGCCAGCAGCTTAGTGGGGGGGACTCGGTACGAGCAGTACTTC. J is TRBJ2-7 and V is TRBV7-2; TRBD2 agrees at 7 bases. In germline, CDR1 is SGHTA, CDR2 FQGNSA. This CDR3 region has 15 residues. V was pared by 1 base and J by 4 bases, with 7 bases of the junction left unmatched.

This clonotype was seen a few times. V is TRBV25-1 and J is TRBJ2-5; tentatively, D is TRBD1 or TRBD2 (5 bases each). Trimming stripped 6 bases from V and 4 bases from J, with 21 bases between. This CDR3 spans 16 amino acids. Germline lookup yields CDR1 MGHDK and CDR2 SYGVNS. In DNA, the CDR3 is TGTGCCAGCAGCCCCGGGGCCTCAGGAGGTGGAGAGACCCAGTACTTC. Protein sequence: CASSPGASGGGETQYF.

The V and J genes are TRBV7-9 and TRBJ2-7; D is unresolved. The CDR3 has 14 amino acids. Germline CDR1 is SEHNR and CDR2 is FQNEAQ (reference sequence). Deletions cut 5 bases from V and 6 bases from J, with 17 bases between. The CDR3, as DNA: TGTGCCAGCAGCCCCCCCCCCTCGGCAGTCGAGCAGTACTTC. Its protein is CASSPPPSAVEQYF.